These 6 T cell receptor beta chains were all obtained from the same sample, sequenced in a study of T cell responses to AZD1222 COVID-19 vaccine. Method: immunoSEQ multiplex PCR; TCRdb's copy keeps in-frame clones and lacks some. The sample has approximately 150,000 clones, about 90% seen once. The material sequenced was peripheral blood, taken 28 days after the second AZD1222 dose. These receptors originate from an adult who received the AZD1222 COVID-19 vaccine.

The CDR3 protein is CASSVGDSRELFF. The CDR3 DNA is TGTGCCAGCAGCGTAGGCGACAGCCGAGAACTGTTTTTT. V gene TRBV9 combines with J gene TRBJ1-4, with D maybe TRBD1 (5 bases). Germline assignment: CDR1 SGDLS and CDR2 YYNGEE. This CDR3 contains 13 residues. V was pared by 0 bases and J by 12 bases, with 12 bases between.

The chain uses TRBV10-3 and TRBJ2-2; TRBD1 agrees at 8 bases. Germline values: CDR1 ENHRY, CDR2 SYGVKD. This CDR3 is built from 17 residues. V was clipped by 0 bases and J by 1 base; unmatched bases: 4. CDR3 in DNA: TGTGCCATCAGTGAGTCAGGACAGGGACGGAACACCGGGGAGCTGTTTTTT. Translated, it gives CAISESGQGRNTGELFF.

The V and J genes are TRBV4-1 and TRBJ1-4, with 7 bases fitting TRBD1. The trim removed 1 base at V and 7 bases at J, leaving 12 bases unmatched. This CDR3 spans 17 amino acids. Germline CDR1 MGHRA, CDR2 YSYEKL. The CDR3 protein is CASSQAKMGQRVEKLFF. The CDR3 bases are TGCGCCAGCAGCCAAGCAAAAATGGGACAGCGGGTTGAAAAACTGTTTTTT.

The rearrangement links TRBV4-3 to TRBJ1-4; D is ambiguous. This CDR3 comprises 14 residues. The V end lost 2 bases, the J end lost 4 bases, and 8 bases lay between the germline ends. Germline lookup yields CDR1 LGHNA and CDR2 YSLEER. The CDR3: CASSQTPVNEKLFF. The CDR3 coding sequence is TGCGCCAGCAGCCAAACCCCAGTTAATGAAAAACTGTTTTTT.

The CDR3 region is CASSLGSGGRMNTEAFF. The CDR3 coding sequence is TGTGCCAGCAGCTTGGGGTCAGGGGGCAGAATGAACACTGAAGCTTTCTTT. The chain links TRBV5-4 to TRBJ1-1; 8 positions agree with TRBD1. The CDR3 has 17 amino acids. CDR1 SGHNT and CDR2 YYREEE come from the germline V gene (reference sequence). After removal of 0 bases from V and 0 bases from J, the junction contained 7 bases not matched to a gene.

The V gene is TRBV28, the J gene TRBJ1-1; 9 bases map to TRBD1. Germline CDR1 MDHEN, CDR2 SYDVKM. V trimming: 3 bases; J trimming: 8 bases; junction bases outside the gene matches: 1. CDR3 length: 12 amino acids. CDR3 DNA sequence: TGTGCCAGCAGTTTTGGGACAGGGGAAGCTTTCTTT. Protein: CASSFGTGEAFF. Using reference TRBV28 and TRBJ1-1 for the parts outside the CDR3, the full variable domain is DVKVTQSSRYLVKRTGEKVFLECVQDMDHENMFWYRQDPGLGLRLIYFSYDVKMKEKGDIPEGYSVSREKKERFSLILESASTNQTSMYLCASSFGTGEAFFGQGTRLTVV.